Shown below are 30 T cell receptor beta chains from a single sample sequenced in a study of T cells in Graves' hyperthyroidism and ophthalmopathy. TCR beta CDR3 regions were amplified from RNA. The TCR CDR3 was amplified in a first-round RT-PCR using the HTBI primer set. TCRdb re-derived calls from the multiplex PCR reads in MiXCR, one entry per CDR3 protein. The data contain fewer than 450,000 distinct CDR3 sequences, over 12% of them singletons. Source material: blood. The receptors come from a woman aged 55-69 years with Graves' ophthalmopathy.

At least ten counts were recorded for this clonotype. The chain has TRBV11-1 and TRBJ2-7; 9 positions match TRBD1. This CDR3 contains 14 residues. The ends lost 5 bases at V and 6 bases at J; junction bases unmatched: 8. Germline V lookup: CDR1 SGHAT, CDR2 FQDESV (reference sequence). CDR3 amino acids: CASSLWDRDAEQYF. In nucleotides, the CDR3 is TGTGCCAGCAGCCTATGGGACAGGGACGCCGAGCAGTACTTC.

The chain has TRBV20-1 and TRBJ1-5, with D perhaps TRBD1 (6 bases). This CDR3 region has 14 residues. CDR1 and CDR2 (germline): DFQATT, SNEGSKA (reference sequence). V was shortened by 0 bases and J by 3 bases, with 9 bases between the two germline ends. The CDR3 region is CSARDRDNNQPQHF. The DNA for the CDR3 is TGCAGTGCTAGAGATCGGGACAACAATCAGCCCCAGCATTTT.

This clonotype was counted between two and nine times. The rearrangement uses TRBV12-3 or TRBV12-4 and TRBJ1-4; no clear D gene. V gave up 11 bases and J gave up 10 bases, with 11 bases separating them. The CDR3 runs to 10 residues. CDR3 protein: CAASFPKLFF. CDR3 coding DNA: TGTGCCGCCAGTTTCCCAAAACTGTTTTTT.

This clonotype was seen many times. The chain has TRBV27 and TRBJ1-1; D is undetermined. Looked up from germline, CDR1 is MNHEY and CDR2 is SMNVEV (reference sequence). The CDR3 contains 15 residues. The ends were cut back, 2 bases at V and 0 bases at J, with 10 bases in the middle. The CDR3 region has the DNA TGTGCCAGCAGTTTAGATCGGCTCATGAACACTGAAGCTTTCTTT. Encoded protein: CASSLDRLMNTEAFF.

This clonotype was recorded many times. J is TRBJ2-6 and V is TRBV3-1, with D uncertain. Trimming cost V 2 bases and J 2 bases, with 4 bases left between them. Germline values: CDR1 LGHDT, CDR2 YNNKEL (reference sequence). The CDR3 consists of 14 residues. Written as DNA, the CDR3 is TGTGCCAGCAGCCAATTTACTGGGGCCAACGTCCTGACTTTC. This translates into CASSQFTGANVLTF.

This sequence joins TRBV20-1 and TRBJ2-5, with unresolved D. V was cut by 3 bases and J by 2 bases, with 7 bases left in between. The germline V gene encodes CDR1 DFQATT and CDR2 SNEGSKA (reference sequence). This CDR3 spans 12 amino acids. This chain's CDR3 is CSASPSQETQYF. For the CDR3, the DNA is TGCAGTGCTAGCCCATCACAAGAGACCCAGTACTTC.

This chain connects TRBV5-1 to TRBJ2-3, with 8 bases that match TRBD1. Germline V lookup: CDR1 SGHRS, CDR2 YFSETQ. The junction had 6 bases not matched to a gene; V was cut back by 0 bases and J by 6 bases. The CDR3 spans 15 residues. CDR3 nucleotides: TGCGCCAGCAGCTTGGGGCAGGGGGCGATGGATACGCAGTATTTT. Amino acid sequence: CASSLGQGAMDTQYF.

The chain couples TRBV28 to TRBJ2-5, with 13 positions matching TRBD2. Germline V lookup: CDR1 MDHEN, CDR2 SYDVKM. V shed 4 bases, J shed 5 bases, and the junction held 1 base outside the gene matches. This CDR3 region has 14 residues. CDR3 sequence (DNA): TGTGCCAGCAGTTCGACTAGCGGGGGGGAGACCCAGTACTTC. It encodes CASSSTSGGETQYF.

This sequence joins TRBV2 and TRBJ2-1; 9 bases fit TRBD2. V was pared by 7 bases and J by 5 bases, with 3 bases of the junction left unmatched. In germline, CDR1 is SNHLY, CDR2 FYNNEI. The CDR3 runs to 13 residues. CDR3 protein: CASKGTSNNEQFF. The CDR3 coding sequence is TGTGCCAGCAAAGGGACTAGCAACAATGAGCAGTTCTTC.

The chain uses TRBV18 and TRBJ2-3, with D uncertain. Germline CDR1 KGHSH, CDR2 LQKENI. The CDR3 sequence is 14 residues long. Trimming cost V 2 bases and J 4 bases, with 10 bases left between them. The CDR3 reads CASSPRSTADTQYF. Here the CDR3 DNA reads TGTGCCAGCTCACCAAGGTCGACCGCAGATACGCAGTATTTT.

The chain links TRBV7-9 to TRBJ1-2; TRBD1 aligns across 10 bases. Germline trimming cut 3 bases from V and 4 bases from J; bases unmatched to any gene: 8. This CDR3 is built from 16 residues. The V gene's germline CDR1 is SEHNR and CDR2 FQNEAQ (reference sequence). The CDR3 coding sequence is TGTGCCAGCAGCTTCCACCGGGACAGGGGATTCTATGGCTACACCTTC. Translation: CASSFHRDRGFYGYTF.

This clonotype came up many times. The V call is TRBV2, the J call TRBJ2-7; D is uncertain. The CDR3 runs 13 residues. V dropped 5 bases and J dropped 6 bases, with 14 bases sitting between them. The germline V gene has CDR1 SNHLY and CDR2 FYNNEI. The CDR3 DNA sequence: TGTGCCAGCAGTTTAGGCGTATCGGGCGAGCAGTACTTC. The encoded protein is CASSLGVSGEQYF.

The J gene is TRBJ2-3, the V gene TRBV27, with a weak D call TRBD1 (6 bases). The CDR3 consists of 13 residues. Trimming stripped 5 bases from V and 4 bases from J, with 10 bases between. Germline CDR1 is MNHEY and CDR2 is SMNVEV (reference sequence). The CDR3 DNA is TGTGCCAGCAGTACCTACAGGGCAGATACGCAGTATTTT. Amino acids: CASSTYRADTQYF.

This chain links TRBV4-1 with TRBJ2-1, with D perhaps TRBD2 (6 bases). Germline-derived CDR1 and CDR2 are MGHRA and YSYEKL. The CDR3 totals 14 residues. Deletions cut 0 bases from V and 4 bases from J, with 7 bases between. The CDR3, as DNA: TGCGCCAGCAGCCAAGAGGAGGGGTACAATGAGCAGTTCTTC. It is translated as CASSQEEGYNEQFF.

This clonotype has ten or more counts. The chain employs TRBV3-1 and TRBJ2-5; 10 nucleotides line up with TRBD1. The V gene end was trimmed by 4 bases and the J gene end by 4 bases; junction bases not matched to a gene: 9. Germline CDR1 reads LGHDT; CDR2 reads YNNKEL (reference sequence). The CDR3 sequence is 16 residues long. The CDR3 spells CASSLRTGGSAETQYF. DNA of the CDR3: TGTGCCAGCAGCCTGAGGACAGGGGGATCGGCAGAGACCCAGTACTTC.

This clonotype was found a few times. The chain is built from TRBV6-2 or TRBV6-3 and TRBJ1-5; no clear D gene. Germline CDR1 is MNHEY and CDR2 is SVGEGT. There are 16 residues in the CDR3. Trimming took off 6 bases at V and 0 bases at J, with 15 bases between the two ends. This CDR3 reads CASRKLAAYSNQPQHF. CDR3 sequence (DNA): TGTGCCAGCAGGAAATTGGCTGCGTATAGCAATCAGCCCCAGCATTTT.

This clonotype was observed a handful of times. CDR3 sequence reads: CASRRDRGGGYTF. As DNA, the CDR3 is TGTGCCAGCAGGCGGGACAGGGGTGGTGGCTACACCTTC. V is TRBV6-2 or TRBV6-3 and J is TRBJ1-2; 10 bases fit TRBD1. Germline V lookup: CDR1 MNHEY, CDR2 SVGEGT. The CDR3 is made up of 13 amino acids. V shed 6 bases, J shed 7 bases, and the junction held 5 bases outside the gene matches.

This clonotype was observed a handful of times. The rearrangement links TRBV6-1 to TRBJ1-1; D possibly corresponds to TRBD1 (6 bases). Trimming stripped 6 bases from V and 4 bases from J, with 12 bases between. The CDR3 sequence is 13 residues long. Germline CDR1 reads MNHNS; CDR2 reads SASEGT. The CDR3 nucleotides are TGTGCCAGCAGCCCAGAAGGGGGCACTGAAGCTTTCTTT. It translates to CASSPEGGTEAFF.

The rearrangement joins TRBV28 to TRBJ2-1; TRBD2 agrees at 8 bases. Germline V lookup: CDR1 MDHEN, CDR2 SYDVKM. The CDR3 extends over 14 amino acids. The J segment lost 7 bases and the V segment lost 7 bases, leaving 9 bases of the junction unmatched. CDR3: CASTPGGVGNEQFF. In DNA, the CDR3 is TGTGCCAGCACCCCGGGGGGGGTGGGGAATGAGCAGTTCTTC.

The V and J genes are TRBV19 and TRBJ1-6, with D maybe TRBD1 (5 bases). Per the germline V gene, CDR1 is LNHDA and CDR2 is SQIVND (reference sequence). The CDR3 is 14 amino acids. Trimming took 4 bases from V and 7 from J, leaving 11 bases between them. In DNA, the CDR3 is TGTGCCAGTAGTACCCGGGACCGGAATTCACCCCTCCACTTT. Amino acid sequence: CASSTRDRNSPLHF.

In its sample, this clonotype was seen many times. J is TRBJ2-1 and V is TRBV7-9; tentatively, D is TRBD2 (7 bases). Trimming removed 5 bases at V and 6 bases at J, with 14 bases between. Per the germline V gene, CDR1 is SEHNR and CDR2 is FQNEAQ (reference sequence). This CDR3 is 14 amino acids long. In DNA, the CDR3 is TGTGCCAGCAGCCCGGGGGCGGGAGCCAATGAGCAGTTCTTC. Translating gives CASSPGAGANEQFF.

The chain couples TRBV6-5 to TRBJ2-1; weak D call: TRBD1 (6 bases). V lost 4 bases, J lost 3 bases, and 10 bases lay in between. CDR3 length: 14 residues. CDR1 is MNHEY, CDR2 SVGAGI, per germline. The CDR3 region has the DNA TGTGCCAGCAGTTCCCGGGACATCTACAATGAGCAGTTCTTC. It translates to CASSSRDIYNEQFF.

This clonotype came up many times. This sequence joins TRBV5-1 and TRBJ2-7; TRBD2 agrees at 11 bases. Trimming took 4 bases from V and 2 from J; bases not matched to a gene: 5. The length of the CDR3 is 15 residues. Germline loops: CDR1 SGHRS, CDR2 YFSETQ. This CDR3 is CASSMGLAETYEQYF. As DNA, the CDR3 is TGCGCCAGCAGCATGGGACTAGCGGAAACCTACGAGCAGTACTTC.

In this sample, this clonotype turned up many times. The V gene is TRBV3-1, the J gene TRBJ2-7, with 8 bases that match TRBD2. Germline lookup yields CDR1 LGHDT and CDR2 YNNKEL (reference sequence). V shed 4 bases, J shed 2 bases, and the junction held 13 bases outside the gene matches. The CDR3 loop spans 17 amino acids. CDR3 DNA: TGTGCCAGCAGCCCCGACACGCGACTAGCGTCACCCTACGAGCAGTACTTC. It is translated as CASSPDTRLASPYEQYF.

The rearrangement uses TRBV4-1 and TRBJ2-1; D call uncertain. The CDR3 runs to 18 residues. V gave up 3 bases and J gave up 0 bases, with 18 bases separating them. Germline CDR1 reads MGHRA; CDR2 reads YSYEKL. The CDR3 loop reads CASSHSHSLSSSYNEQFF. CDR3 sequence (DNA): TGCGCCAGCAGCCATTCTCACAGTCTCTCGAGCTCCTACAATGAGCAGTTCTTC.

This clonotype was picked up many times. The CDR3 DNA reads as TGTGCCAGCAGCCCAGGACAGATAAACAATGAGCAGTTCTTC. Residues: CASSPGQINNEQFF. This chain joins TRBV7-6 and TRBJ2-1; possible D gene TRBD1, 6 bases. The CDR3 runs to 14 residues. The germline V and J ends were trimmed by 5 bases and 5 bases, with 13 bases remaining between them. Germline CDR1 is SGHVS and CDR2 is FNYEAQ.

This clonotype was observed at least ten times. V gene TRBV28 combines with J gene TRBJ2-2; TRBD2 matches at 10 bases. The V gene's germline CDR1 is MDHEN and CDR2 SYDVKM. CDR3 length: 15 amino acids. V lost 4 bases to trimming and J lost 4 bases; unmatched junction nucleotides: 3. The CDR3 reads CASSWTSGPTGELFF. The CDR3 DNA follows: TGTGCCAGCAGTTGGACTAGCGGCCCCACCGGGGAGCTGTTTTTT. The full variable domain, in which reference TRBV28 and TRBJ2-2 provide the parts outside the CDR3, is DVKVTQSSRYLVKRTGEKVFLECVQDMDHENMFWYRQDPGLGLRLIYFSYDVKMKEKGDIPEGYSVSREKKERFSLILESASTNQTSMYLCASSWTSGPTGELFFGEGSRLTVL.

This clonotype was picked up many times. V gene TRBV3-1 combines with J gene TRBJ1-1, with D possibly matching TRBD1 (5 bases). The CDR3 runs to 15 residues. V was shortened by 4 bases and J by 1 base, with 13 bases between the two germline ends. The germline V gene encodes CDR1 LGHDT and CDR2 YNNKEL (reference sequence). For the CDR3, the DNA is TGTGCCAGCAGCCCCGGGGGAATGGGGAACACTGAAGCTTTCTTT. It encodes CASSPGGMGNTEAFF.

Ten or more counts support this clonotype. The chain is built from TRBV20-1 and TRBJ2-5, with 11 bases aligning to TRBD1. From germline, CDR1 is DFQATT and CDR2 SNEGSKA (reference sequence). J was trimmed by 1 base and V by 4 bases; bases with no gene match: 8. This CDR3 has 16 amino acids. CDR3 loop: CSATGPGTGGQETQYF. The CDR3 DNA sequence: TGCAGTGCTACGGGGCCCGGGACAGGGGGCCAAGAGACCCAGTACTTC.

This clonotype has a handful of counts. The rearrangement links TRBV14 to TRBJ2-7, with 9 bases identical to TRBD2. Germline lookup yields CDR1 SGHDN and CDR2 FVKESK. Trimming removed 2 bases from V and 3 bases from J; junction bases left unmatched: 5. The CDR3 is made up of 15 amino acids. Here the CDR3 reads CASSQISGRFYEQYF. CDR3 DNA sequence: TGTGCCAGCAGCCAAATAAGCGGGAGGTTCTACGAGCAGTACTTC.